Included here is one T cell receptor beta chain sequence, with context. Its antigen is still unknown. This sample was included in a study of shared clonotypes between healthy human individuals. Study-wide context: The people who gave samples were a couple of women and a few men aged 18 to 49. Study findings and constraints: Some clonotypes were shared by all four sorted-subset donors, while others were not shared. The non-shared ones had lower generation probabilities than the shared ones. Only blood samples were collected, and tissue repertoires likely differ.

Original handling: Junction-only sequences without quality scores were provided by ImmunoSEQ, so filtering was different. The protocol was immunoSEQ multiplex PCR, while the TCRdb copy is restricted to in-frame clones and leaves out a portion. V, J and clone size are taken as reported in that table, and D and trimming were inferred from the DNA itself. The data contain about 2.1 million clones, roughly 93% of them singletons. CD45RO-negative, CCR7-positively selected cells formed the naive CD8 fraction, excluding terminally differentiated effector memory CD45RA+ cells. Germline loops: CDR1 MGHRA, CDR2 YSYEKL. Trimming pared 3 bases from V and 2 bases from J, leaving 17 bases between. The CDR3 has 17 residues.

What was sequenced was naive CD8+ T cells from PBMCs. The chain combines TRBV4-1 with TRBJ2-1; D tentatively fits TRBD1 or TRBD2 (5 bases each). The TCR was taken from a man younger than 30 in good health. Some clones in this sample may be carry-over from other donors' samples. The DNA for the CDR3 is TGCGCCAGCAGCCAGTCCCGGGACCCGGGGCCCTACAATGAGCAGTTCTTC. This sequence encodes CASSQSRDPGPYNEQFF.